The source of this TCR beta chain is a study of T cells after yellow fever vaccination. General study results and limits: Abundant bulk-derived clonotypes could contaminate FACS-sorted repertoires.

One entry per CDR3 protein results from TCRdb running MiXCR on the 5' RACE reads. This sample yields some 160,000 distinct CDR3 sequences, of which approximately 9.7% are seen a single time; 35% to 40% belongs to the top ten. Trimming shortened V by 3 bases and J by 0 bases, and 14 bases separated the two germline ends. Per the germline V gene, CDR1 is MGHRA and CDR2 is YSYEKL. The CDR3 totals 16 residues. There are many counts of this clonotype. Antigen specificity is unknown. The chain is built from TRBV4-1 and TRBJ2-5; tentatively, D is TRBD1 or TRBD2 (5 bases each). The material sequenced was CD8+ T cells sorted from PBMCs, taken 45 days after the yellow fever booster vaccination. The clonotype originates from a man younger than 35 who received the YFV17D yellow fever vaccine. CDR3: CASSQGVMGDQETQYF. CDR3 sequence (DNA): TGCGCCAGCAGCCAGGGGGTGATGGGGGACCAAGAGACCCAGTACTTC.